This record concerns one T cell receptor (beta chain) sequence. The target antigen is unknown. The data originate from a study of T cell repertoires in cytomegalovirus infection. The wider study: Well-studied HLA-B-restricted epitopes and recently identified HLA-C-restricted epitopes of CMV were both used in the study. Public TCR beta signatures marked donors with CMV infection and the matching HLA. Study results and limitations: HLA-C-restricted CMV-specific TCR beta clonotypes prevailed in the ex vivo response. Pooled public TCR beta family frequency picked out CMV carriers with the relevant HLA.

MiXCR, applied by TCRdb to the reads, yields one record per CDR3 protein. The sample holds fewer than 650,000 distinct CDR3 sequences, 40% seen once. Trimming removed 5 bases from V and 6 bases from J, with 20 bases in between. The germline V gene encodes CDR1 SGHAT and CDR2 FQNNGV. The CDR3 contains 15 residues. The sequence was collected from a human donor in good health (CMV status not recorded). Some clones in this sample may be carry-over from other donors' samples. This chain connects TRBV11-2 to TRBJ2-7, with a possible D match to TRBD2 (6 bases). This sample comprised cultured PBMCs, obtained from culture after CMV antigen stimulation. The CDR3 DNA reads TGTGCCAGCAGCCCAAATAGTGCCCGGAGGGGCGAGCAGTACTTC. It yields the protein CASSPNSARRGEQYF.